The rows below give T cell receptor beta chains drawn from one sample of a study of technical replicates of blood from several donors. Clones were read by immunoSEQ multiplex PCR, and TCRdb kept only the in-frame ones, dropping some. The sample records 50,000 to 80,000 clones, roughly 90% being singletons. Sequenced sample: PBMCs. The receptor set was obtained from a human donor in good health. Some clones in this sample may be carry-over from other donors' samples. Both conserved end residues are part of each CDR3. D genes are given only for firm matches. The size entry is marked missing in some rows and otherwise reads once, few, many or a size class.

>TRBD2|NA|TRBV11-1|TRBJ2-5
TGTGCCAGCAGCTCTAGCGGGAGATTATTCGCGGAGACCCAGTACTTC
CASSSSGRLFAETQYF
>TRBD1|NA|TRBV2|TRBJ2-7
TGTGCCAGCAGTTCGGACAGGTCCTACGAGCAGTACTTC
CASSSDRSYEQYF
>NA|NA|TRBV7-8|TRBJ2-7
TGTGCCAGCAGCTTTGGGCTCTCCTACGAGCAGTACTTC
CASSFGLSYEQYF
>TRBD1|NA|TRBV10-3|TRBJ1-2
TGTGCCATCAGTGGGACAGGGGCTAACTATGGCTACACCTTC
CAISGTGANYGYTF
>NA|NA|TRBV19|TRBJ1-5
TGTGCCAGTAGTATTACGGCAGGGAATCAGCCCCAGCATTTT
CASSITAGNQPQHF
>TRBD1|few|TRBV5-4|TRBJ1-1
TGTGCCAGCAGCCTTCCCGCCTGGACAGGGAGCACTGAAGCTTTCTTT
CASSLPAWTGSTEAFF
>NA|NA|TRBV7-3|TRBJ2-1
TGTGCCAGCAGCCTGGGTGGGGGGAGCATGGATGAGCAGTTCTTC
CASSLGGGSMDEQFF
>TRBD1|NA|TRBV6-6|TRBJ2-7
TGTGCCAGCAGTCCTCAGGGGGATGAGCAGTACTTC
CASSPQGDEQYF
>TRBD2|NA|TRBV7-3|TRBJ2-7
TGTGCCAGCAGCCCTACGGGAGGGCACTACGAGCAGTACTTC
CASSPTGGHYEQYF
>NA|NA|TRBV7-9|TRBJ1-2
TGTGCCAGCAGCCGAGGACAGCTCTATGGCTACACCTTC
CASSRGQLYGYTF
>NA|NA|TRBV5-1|TRBJ1-5
TGCGCCAGCAGCCCCGGGACTGGGAGCAATCAGCCCCAGCATTTT
CASSPGTGSNQPQHF
>TRBD2|NA|TRBV6-4|TRBJ2-2
TGTGCCAGCAGACATAAGCGGGGGGGCGGGGAGCTGTTTTTT
CASRHKRGGGELFF
>TRBD2|NA|TRBV5-1|TRBJ2-2
TGCGCCAGTCGGACTAGCGGGAATCCCAAGAACACCGGGGAGCTGTTTTTT
CASRTSGNPKNTGELFF
>TRBD2|NA|TRBV5-8|TRBJ2-5
TGTGCCAGCAGCTTGGAAGGGACTATCATTGTCGGAGAGACCCAGTACTTC
CASSLEGTIIVGETQYF
>TRBD1|NA|TRBV7-6|TRBJ1-1
TGTGCCAGCAGCTCGCCGGGACAGCACACTGAAGCTTTCTTT
CASSSPGQHTEAFF
>NA|NA|TRBV6-6|TRBJ1-2
TGTGCCAGCTCCGGGGGGGGCTATGGCTACACCTTC
CASSGGGYGYTF
>TRBD2|NA|TRBV4-2|TRBJ2-3
TGTGCCAGCAGCCCCAGGACTAGCGGGGTGTGGGGAGATACGCAGTATTTT
CASSPRTSGVWGDTQYF
>TRBD2|NA|TRBV5-4|TRBJ2-5
TGTGCCAGCTCCCGACGGCGGGGGGAAGAGACCCAGTACTTC
CASSRRRGEETQYF
>NA|NA|TRBV4-3|TRBJ1-2
TGCGCCAGCAGCCAAGATGCCCAGGGAGGAGCTAACTATGGCTACACCTTC
CASSQDAQGGANYGYTF
>TRBD1|NA|TRBV19|TRBJ2-1
TGTGCCAGTAGCATGGGGACAGGACGGTGGGTCTTC
CASSMGTGRWVF
>TRBD2|NA|TRBV7-2|TRBJ2-3
TGTGCCAGCAGCACTCGGGGGGGCAAAGATACGCAGTATTTT
CASSTRGGKDTQYF
>TRBD1|NA|TRBV6-1|TRBJ1-5
TGTGCCAGCAGTGAAGATGGGACAGGCCCTTTCGAGCCCCAGCATTTT
CASSEDGTGPFEPQHF
>TRBD2|NA|TRBV6-1|TRBJ2-7
TGTGCCAGCAGAATAGCGGGAGACCTATACGAGCAGTACTTC
CASRIAGDLYEQYF
>TRBD2|once|TRBV7-9|TRBJ2-7
TGTGCCAGCAGCTTATGGTGGCGGGGGGAATCCTCCGAGCAGTACTTC
CASSLWWRGESSEQYF
>TRBD2|NA|TRBV30|TRBJ2-2
TGTGCCTCGCGGGAGACGAACACCGGGGAGCTGTTTTTT
CASRETNTGELFF
>NA|NA|TRBV4-2|TRBJ2-1
TGTGCCAGCAGCCAAGAGACTAGAAGCTCCTACAATGAGCAGTTCTTC
CASSQETRSSYNEQFF
>TRBD1|NA|TRBV13|TRBJ1-1
TGTGCCAGCAGCTTAGGACAGGGGGGCACTGAAGCTTTCTTT
CASSLGQGGTEAFF
>NA|few|TRBV11-3|TRBJ2-7
TGTGCCAGCTCCCGGAGTGGGTCCTACGAGCAGTACTTC
CASSRSGSYEQYF